The next 7 T cell receptor beta chains were all read from a single sample in a study of cytomegalovirus exposure and HLA in healthy donors. PCR employed 60 Vbeta and 13 Jbeta primers. Profiling relied on immunoSEQ multiplex PCR, and the TCRdb table lists in-frame clones only, not all of them. Altogether around 200,000 clones are present, approximately 84% being singletons, with the ten largest covering approximately 0.62%. The sequencing sample was made of PBMCs. Receptors originate from a woman in her thirties or forties in good health and CMV-seronegative.

The chain links TRBV28 to TRBJ2-3; 8 bases fit TRBD2. Germline loops: CDR1 MDHEN, CDR2 SYDVKM. Trimming removed 7 bases from V and 1 base from J; junction bases left unmatched: 7. CDR3 length: 15 residues. CDR3 nucleotide sequence: TGTGCCAGCACCTCTCTAGCGGGTGGCACAGATACGCAGTATTTT. The encoded protein is CASTSLAGGTDTQYF.

V usage is TRBV19 and J usage is TRBJ2-7; 8 bases fit TRBD2. V shed 5 bases and J 6 bases; nucleotides not matched to a gene: 12. The CDR3 runs to 15 residues. CDR1 and CDR2 (germline): LNHDA, SQIVND (reference sequence). Here the CDR3 DNA reads TGTGCCAGTAGTGTGGCCCCGGGAGGGCTTCGCGAGCAGTACTTC. Translated: CASSVAPGGLREQYF. The full variable domain, its missing parts supplied by reference TRBV19 and TRBJ2-7, is DGGITQSPKYLFRKEGQNVTLSCEQNLNHDAMYWYRQDPGQGLRLIYYSQIVNDFQKGDIAEGYSVSREKKESFPLTVTSAQKNPTAFYLCASSVAPGGLREQYFGPGTRLTVT.

This clone turned up a few times. The chain links TRBV30 to TRBJ2-7; D unclear. Germline-derived CDR1 and CDR2 are GTSNPN and SVGIG (reference sequence). The V and J ends lost 0 bases and 3 bases respectively, with 15 bases between them. The CDR3 loop spans 15 amino acids. CDR3 nucleotide sequence: TGTGCCTGGAGTGTACCGGAGACCAAGTACTACGAGCAGTACTTC. Translated: CAWSVPETKYYEQYF.

This clone was found a few times. V gene TRBV7-6 combines with J gene TRBJ2-1, with D tentatively TRBD2 (6 bases). Germline CDR1 and CDR2: SGHVS and FNYEAQ. This CDR3 is 15 amino acids long. V gave up 5 bases and J gave up 0 bases, with 11 bases separating them. The CDR3 nucleotides are TGTGCCAGCAGCCTCGACGGGAGCTCCTACAATGAGCAGTTCTTC. This sequence encodes CASSLDGSSYNEQFF.

This clone was counted a few times. The chain combines TRBV27 with TRBJ2-1; the D is unclear. The CDR3 spans 13 residues. V was cut by 2 bases and J by 9 bases, with 11 bases left in between. Germline V lookup: CDR1 MNHEY, CDR2 SMNVEV (reference sequence). The CDR3 nucleotides are TGTGCCAGCAGTTTAAGTATGGCGGCTGAGCAGTTCTTC. The encoded protein is CASSLSMAAEQFF.

V usage is TRBV5-1 and J usage is TRBJ2-7, with D possibly matching TRBD2 (6 bases). V was pared by 0 bases and J by 2 bases, with 15 bases between. The CDR3 length is 16 residues. Germline loops: CDR1 SGHRS, CDR2 YFSETQ. CDR3 DNA sequence: TGCGCCAGCAGCTTGGCGGGCGGGGCGCCCACCTACGAGCAGTACTTC. Translation gives CASSLAGGAPTYEQYF.

This chain joins TRBV7-9 and TRBJ2-6; D might be TRBD1 (7 bases). CDR1 SEHNR and CDR2 FQNEAQ come from the germline V gene (reference sequence). The V gene lost 7 bases and the J gene lost 4 bases, with 20 bases spanning the gap. The CDR3 is 17 residues long. The CDR3 here is CASTPGGKSSGANVLTF. CDR3 sequence (DNA): TGTGCCAGCACCCCAGGGGGGAAATCCTCCGGGGCCAACGTCCTGACTTTC.